Presented here are 8 T cell receptor beta chains from one specimen sequenced in a study of blood T cells in healthy people across ages. With a J-beta primer mix and a sample-barcoded 5' primer, a second PCR ran about 7 to 12 cycles. One entry per CDR3 protein results from TCRdb running MiXCR on the 5' RACE reads. The top ten hold 7.9% of the sample, which has around 1.5 million distinct CDR3 sequences, around 39% seen once. Sequencing was done on a sample of blood. The source is a woman between 18 and 29 years old in good health.

The rearrangement joins TRBV27 to TRBJ2-3; maybe TRBD1 (8 bases). Trimming pared 6 bases from V and 3 bases from J, leaving 16 bases between. CDR1 is MNHEY and CDR2 is SMNVEV in the germline V gene (reference sequence). This CDR3 contains 15 residues. The chain's CDR3 is CASSWGGQVTDTQYF. The CDR3 DNA is TGTGCCAGCAGCTGGGGGGGACAGGTTACAGATACGCAGTATTTT.

The chain links TRBV5-6 to TRBJ2-7; weak D call: TRBD1 (6 bases). The CDR3 extends over 16 amino acids. The ends were cut back, 4 bases at V and 2 bases at J, with 19 bases in the middle. Germline values: CDR1 SGHDT, CDR2 YYEEEE. CDR3 nucleotides: TGTGCCAGCAGCACCCGGGACAAAGCCCTTCCCTACGAGCAGTACTTC. It encodes CASSTRDKALPYEQYF.

This clonotype has a handful of counts. The V gene is TRBV5-5, the J gene TRBJ2-7; 9 positions match TRBD2. The length of the CDR3 is 15 residues. The V and J ends lost 1 base and 3 bases, in that order; junction bases with no gene match: 5. CDR1 SGHKS and CDR2 YYEKEE come from the germline V gene (reference sequence). This CDR3 reads CASSLSRLADYEQYF. CDR3 DNA: TGTGCCAGCAGCTTGTCCCGACTAGCGGACTACGAGCAGTACTTC.

This clonotype was seen only a few times. The gene calls are TRBV6-1 and TRBJ2-5; D is undetermined. The germline V and J ends were trimmed by 5 bases and 5 bases, with 21 bases remaining between them. This CDR3 contains 16 residues. Looked up from germline, CDR1 is MNHNS and CDR2 is SASEGT. The CDR3, as DNA: TGTGCCAGCAGTTCTTCTATAGCCTCTCCCTGGGAGACCCAGTACTTC. Amino acid sequence: CASSSSIASPWETQYF.

The DNA for the CDR3 is TGCAGCGCCACTGATAACCCGACGCAGTATTTT. Translation gives CSATDNPTQYF. This sequence joins TRBV20-1 and TRBJ2-3; D unresolved. Germline V lookup: CDR1 DFQATT, CDR2 SNEGSKA (reference sequence). CDR3 size: 11 residues.

The chain combines TRBV20-1 with TRBJ1-1, with D tentatively TRBD1 (5 bases). Germline lookup yields CDR1 DFQATT and CDR2 SNEGSKA (reference sequence). The CDR3 sequence is 13 residues long. V was pared by 0 bases and J by 5 bases, with 10 bases between. CDR3 in amino acids: CSAREVGLTEAFF. The DNA of the CDR3 is TGCAGTGCTAGAGAGGTGGGGCTAACTGAAGCTTTCTTT.

The rearrangement joins TRBV27 to TRBJ2-3, with D possibly being TRBD2 (5 bases). Germline V gene lookup returns CDR1 MNHEY and CDR2 SMNVEV (reference sequence). V was cut by 0 bases and J by 1 base, with 14 bases left in between. This CDR3 comprises 17 residues. The CDR3 coding sequence is TGTGCCAGCAGTTTATCGAAGGGAGCGGTCGGCACAGATACGCAGTATTTT. Its translation: CASSLSKGAVGTDTQYF.

Here the CDR3 DNA reads TGCGCCAGCAGCCCCCAGGGGGGGGCCCCAAATTCACCCCTCCACTTT. Its translation: CASSPQGGAPNSPLHF. This chain connects TRBV5-1 to TRBJ1-6; TRBD1 matches 7 bases. Germline CDR1 and CDR2: SGHRS and YFSETQ. Trimming took 4 bases from V and 7 from J; bases not matched to a gene: 11. The CDR3 is 16 residues long.